What follows are 21 T cell receptor beta chains derived from one specimen sequenced in a study of cytomegalovirus exposure and HLA in healthy donors. Primers included in the PCR were 60 Vbeta and 13 Jbeta primers. Here immunoSEQ multiplex PCR was the method, and the copy in TCRdb shows in-frame clones only, minus some. The sample carries tens of thousands of clones, 80% to 90% recorded once. The sample consisted of PBMCs. Source of these receptors: a woman aged 18-29 years in good health and CMV-seronegative.

This CDR3 is CASSVGGTSGVLEELFF. CDR3 DNA: TGTGCCAGCAGCGTAGGAGGGACTAGCGGGGTGCTCGAGGAGCTGTTTTTT. The chain recombines TRBV9 with TRBJ2-2; TRBD2 matches at 13 bases. Germline assignment: CDR1 SGDLS and CDR2 YYNGEE. The length of the CDR3 is 17 residues. Trimming took 0 bases from V and 10 from J; bases not matched to a gene: 9.

The rearrangement joins TRBV5-1 to TRBJ2-2; 10 bases fit TRBD2. From germline, CDR1 is SGHRS and CDR2 YFSETQ. The CDR3 extends over 18 amino acids. Trimming cost V 0 bases and J 3 bases; bases outside gene matches: 8. The CDR3 is CASSLAGLAGVYTGELFF. As DNA, the CDR3 is TGCGCCAGCAGCTTGGCGGGGCTAGCGGGAGTGTACACCGGGGAGCTGTTTTTT.

The chain recombines TRBV6-1 with TRBJ2-1; TRBD2 aligns across 11 bases. The CDR3 has 15 residues. J was trimmed by 6 bases and V by 1 base; bases with no gene match: 2. Germline V gene lookup returns CDR1 MNHNS and CDR2 SASEGT. The DNA of the CDR3 is TGTGCCAGCAGTGAAGGACTAGCGGGATCCAATGAGCAGTTCTTC. Residues: CASSEGLAGSNEQFF.

CDR3 region: CASSQAPGGLGTEAFF. The CDR3 DNA sequence: TGCGCCAGCAGCCAAGCTCCCGGGGGGTTGGGCACTGAAGCTTTCTTT. This chain uses TRBV4-1 with TRBJ1-1; TRBD1 is a possible D gene (5 bases). V was trimmed by 1 base and J by 4 bases, leaving 16 bases between them. CDR3 length: 16 residues. Germline lookup yields CDR1 MGHRA and CDR2 YSYEKL.

CDR3 loop: CASSLLVSYEQYF. The CDR3 DNA reads as TGTGCCAGCAGTTTGCTAGTTTCCTACGAGCAGTACTTC. This chain uses TRBV28 with TRBJ2-7, with D hard to call. The CDR3 runs 13 residues. CDR1 and CDR2 from the germline V gene are MDHEN and SYDVKM. V was trimmed by 3 bases and J by 1 base, leaving 7 bases between them.

This clone was observed a few times. The rearrangement joins TRBV5-1 to TRBJ2-2; tentative D call: TRBD1 (6 bases). V dropped 1 base and J dropped 2 bases, with 12 bases sitting between them. Germline CDR1 is SGHRS and CDR2 is YFSETQ. This CDR3 comprises 16 residues. CDR3 amino acids: CASSLTWTANTGELFF. CDR3 bases: TGCGCCAGCAGCTTGACCTGGACAGCAAACACCGGGGAGCTGTTTTTT.

The chain combines TRBV4-3 with TRBJ1-1; D not certain. The V gene lost 4 bases and the J gene lost 0 bases, with 12 bases spanning the gap. CDR3 size: 15 residues. The germline gives CDR1 LGHNA, CDR2 YSLEER. In nucleotides, the CDR3 is TGCGCCAGCAGCCTGAGCCCCCGAATGAACACTGAAGCTTTCTTT. Amino acids: CASSLSPRMNTEAFF.

V is TRBV2 and J is TRBJ2-2; D is ambiguous. Deletions cut 5 bases from V and 3 bases from J, with 7 bases between. The CDR3 runs to 13 residues. Germline V gives CDR1 SNHLY, CDR2 FYNNEI. The CDR3 nucleotides are TGTGCCAGCAGTCTCCGGGACACCGGGGAGCTGTTTTTT. This gives the protein CASSLRDTGELFF.

The chain uses TRBV16 and TRBJ2-3, with a possible D match to TRBD2 (5 bases). Germline V CDR1 and CDR2: KGHSY, FQNENV. The V gene lost 4 bases and the J gene lost 6 bases, with 14 bases spanning the gap. The CDR3 contains 14 residues. For the CDR3, the DNA is TGTGCCAGCAGCCTGGCCCGAGGGTCGGATACGCAGTATTTT. Its translation is CASSLARGSDTQYF. Supplemented by reference TRBV16 and TRBJ2-3, the full variable domain reads GEEVAQTPKHLVRGEGQKAKLYCAPIKGHSYVFWYQQVLKNEFKFLISFQNENVFDETGMPKERFSAKCLPNSPCSLEIQATKLEDSAVYFCASSLARGSDTQYFGPGTRLTVL.

V and J are TRBV5-5 and TRBJ2-5; D may be TRBD2 (6 bases). With 1 base removed from V and 1 base from J, the gap between germline ends came to 11 bases. This CDR3 comprises 15 residues. The germline V gene has CDR1 SGHKS and CDR2 YYEKEE (reference sequence). The CDR3, as DNA: TGTGCCAGCAGCTTGCTGGCGGGGCTCCAAGAGACCCAGTACTTC. Translating it yields CASSLLAGLQETQYF. Full variable domain (outside the CDR3, taken from reference TRBV5-5 and TRBJ2-5): DAGVTQSPTHLIKTRGQQVTLRCSPISGHKSVSWYQQVLGQGPQFIFQYYEKEERGRGNFPDRFSARQFPNYSSELNVNALLLGDSALYLCASSLLAGLQETQYFGPGTRLLVL.

The chain recombines TRBV2 with TRBJ2-7; possibly TRBD1 for D (5 bases). This CDR3 comprises 11 residues. Per the germline V gene, CDR1 is SNHLY and CDR2 is FYNNEI. Trimming left V 7 bases short and J 3 bases short, with 7 bases between. CDR3 residues: CASKDNYEQYF. DNA of the CDR3: TGTGCCAGCAAGGACAACTACGAGCAGTACTTC. The full variable domain, completed using reference TRBV2 and TRBJ2-7, is EPEVTQTPSHQVTQMGQEVILRCVPISNHLYFYWYRQILGQKVEFLVSFYNNEISEKSEIFDDQFSVERPDGSNFTLKIRSTKLEDSAMYFCASKDNYEQYFGPGTRLTVT.

The chain carries TRBV18 and TRBJ2-5; 15 nucleotides agree with TRBD2. Germline V lookup: CDR1 KGHSH, CDR2 LQKENI. CDR3 length: 18 amino acids. The J segment lost 4 bases and the V segment lost 8 bases, leaving 14 bases of the junction unmatched. CDR3 DNA: TGTGCCAGCCGGCACCCGGGACTAGCGGGAGGCCCAGGAGAGACCCAGTACTTC. Its protein is CASRHPGLAGGPGETQYF.

The chain uses TRBV19 and TRBJ1-2, with D hard to call. CDR1 LNHDA and CDR2 SQIVND come from the germline V gene (reference sequence). The CDR3 spans 12 residues. Trimming took 3 bases from V and 6 from J, leaving 8 bases between them. CDR3 residues: CASSIGGNGYTF. The CDR3 DNA follows: TGTGCCAGTAGTATTGGAGGGAATGGCTACACCTTC.

This chain uses TRBV28 with TRBJ1-2, with D perhaps TRBD1 (5 bases). From germline, CDR1 is MDHEN and CDR2 SYDVKM. There are 13 residues in the CDR3. Deletions cut 7 bases from V and 8 bases from J, with 17 bases between. This chain's CDR3 is CASTPSSGGGYTF. The CDR3 bases are TGTGCCAGCACTCCCTCATCCGGGGGAGGCTACACCTTC.

CDR3 coding DNA: TGCGCCAGCAGCGGACAGAACGCTAATGAAAAACTGTTTTTT. This encodes CASSGQNANEKLFF. This rearrangement joins TRBV5-1 to TRBJ1-4; possibly TRBD1 for D (6 bases). Germline V gives CDR1 SGHRS, CDR2 YFSETQ. CDR3 size: 14 residues. The V and J ends lost 4 bases and 3 bases respectively, with 10 bases between them.

This CDR3 reads CASSSRQTNEKLFF. The DNA of the CDR3 is TGTGCCAGCAGTTCCCGACAGACTAATGAAAAACTGTTTTTT. This chain connects TRBV27 to TRBJ1-4, with D perhaps matching TRBD1 (5 bases). The CDR3 is made up of 14 amino acids. Trimming cost V 4 bases and J 2 bases, with 8 bases left between them. CDR1 is MNHEY, CDR2 SMNVEV, per germline (reference sequence).

This clone was observed a single time. This chain connects TRBV28 to TRBJ1-2; D gene uncertain. The V end was cut by 7 bases, the J end by 3 bases, with 15 bases between. This CDR3 spans 14 amino acids. Germline CDR1 reads MDHEN; CDR2 reads SYDVKM. CDR3 region: CASIESGKDYGYTF. The CDR3 region has the DNA TGTGCCAGCATCGAATCCGGGAAGGACTATGGCTACACCTTC.

This clone was counted a single time. In nucleotides, the CDR3 is TGTGCCAGCAGAAAGCGGGAGGGGGAAGATACGCAGTATTTT. This codes for CASRKREGEDTQYF. V gene TRBV6-5 combines with J gene TRBJ2-3, with 10 positions matching TRBD2. V gave up 6 bases and J gave up 5 bases; unmatched junction bases: 5. Germline V gene data show CDR1 as MNHEY and CDR2 as SVGAGI. This CDR3 spans 14 amino acids.

The chain recombines TRBV30 with TRBJ2-6; D is perhaps TRBD2 (5 bases). The V and J ends lost 0 bases and 0 bases respectively, with 15 bases between them. Germline V gene data show CDR1 as GTSNPN and CDR2 as SVGIG (reference sequence). The CDR3 length is 18 residues. The CDR3 protein is CAWSVFRGISSGANVLTF. The CDR3 bases are TGTGCCTGGAGTGTGTTTCGGGGAATTAGCTCTGGGGCCAACGTCCTGACTTTC.

The chain combines TRBV11-2 with TRBJ1-4, with D perhaps TRBD1 (6 bases). Trimming pared 4 bases from V and 4 bases from J, leaving 16 bases between. Looked up from germline, CDR1 is SGHAT and CDR2 is FQNNGV. CDR3 size: 16 residues. The CDR3 protein is CASSYQGLDHNEKLFF. CDR3 coding DNA: TGTGCCAGCAGCTATCAGGGGCTCGATCATAATGAAAAACTGTTTTTT. The variable domain in full, with the rest retrieved from reference TRBV11-2 and TRBJ1-4, is EAGVAQSPRYKIIEKRQSVAFWCNPISGHATLYWYQQILGQGPKLLIQFQNNGVVDDSQLPKDRFSAERLKGVDSTLKIQPAKLEDSAVYLCASSYQGLDHNEKLFFGSGTQLSVL.

V gene TRBV6-5 combines with J gene TRBJ1-2; D possibly corresponds to TRBD1 (5 bases). V dropped 2 bases and J dropped 4 bases, with 11 bases sitting between them. Germline V gene sequence: CDR1 MNHEY, CDR2 SVGAGI. The CDR3 length is 14 residues. DNA for the CDR3: TGTGCCAGCAGTTACGACAGATCTCCCTATGGCTACACCTTC. Translated, it gives CASSYDRSPYGYTF.